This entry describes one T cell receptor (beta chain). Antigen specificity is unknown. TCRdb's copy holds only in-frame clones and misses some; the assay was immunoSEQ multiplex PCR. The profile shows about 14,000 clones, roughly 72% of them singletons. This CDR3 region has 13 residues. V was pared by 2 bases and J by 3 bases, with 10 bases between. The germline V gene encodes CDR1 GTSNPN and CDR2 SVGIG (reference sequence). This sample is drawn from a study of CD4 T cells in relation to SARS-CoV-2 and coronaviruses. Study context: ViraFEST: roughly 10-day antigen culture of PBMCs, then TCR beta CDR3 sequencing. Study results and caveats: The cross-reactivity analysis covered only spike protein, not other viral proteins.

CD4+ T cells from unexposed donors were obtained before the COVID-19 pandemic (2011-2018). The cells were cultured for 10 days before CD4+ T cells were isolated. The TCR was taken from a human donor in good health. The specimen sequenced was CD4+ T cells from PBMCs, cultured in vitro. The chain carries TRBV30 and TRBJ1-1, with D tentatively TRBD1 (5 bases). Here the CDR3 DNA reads TGTGCCTGGAGTTACAGGCTTTACACTGAAGCTTTCTTT. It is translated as CAWSYRLYTEAFF. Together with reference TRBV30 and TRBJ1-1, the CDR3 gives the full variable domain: SQTIHQWPATLVQPVGSPLSLECTVEGTSNPNLYWYRQAAGRGLQLLFYSVGIGQISSEVPQNLSASRPQDRQFILSSKKLLLSDSGFYLCAWSYRLYTEAFFGQGTRLTVV.